This TCR beta chain was found in a study of regulatory T cells in long-lasting Graves disease. About the study: The antithyroid drugs taken by newly diagnosed Graves' patients had been used for under 3 months. General study findings and limits: The sample size was small, and this may have reduced accuracy. TRBV28, TRBJ1-2 and TRBJ2-5 were segments that persistent disease favored.

As for time point: newly diagnosed GD, antithyroid drugs for less than 3 months. PBMC RNA was the source of the TCR library. In Xi'an, China, an endocrinology department was the source of patients. With iRepertoire HTBI primers and Arm-PCR of CDR3 regions, TCR beta libraries were built. TCRdb reprocessed the multiplex PCR reads with MiXCR, giving one entry per CDR3 protein. The table lists more than 450,000 distinct CDR3 sequences, more than 10% of them singletons. V dropped 0 bases and J dropped 4 bases, with 10 bases sitting between them. Per germline, CDR1 LGHDT and CDR2 YNNKEL (reference sequence). This CDR3 contains 15 residues. This clonotype was seen ten or more times. Its antigen remains unknown. These data also formed part of another study, on T cells in Graves' hyperthyroidism and ophthalmopathy.

The receptor was derived from a woman aged 25 to 39 with Graves disease. The source was peripheral blood mononuclear cells (PBMCs), collected at new diagnosis, from a patient treated with antithyroid drugs. The chain is built from TRBV3-1 and TRBJ1-5; D is unresolved. The CDR3 coding sequence is TGTGCCAGCAGCCAAGATGCGCGGGGTAATCAGCCCCAGCATTTT. Translation: CASSQDARGNQPQHF. Looking up the rest from reference TRBV3-1 and TRBJ1-5 gives the full variable domain: DTAVSQTPKYLVTQMGNDKSIKCEQNLGHDTMYWYKQDSKKFLKIMFSYNNKELIINETVPNRFSPKSPDKAHLNLHINSLELGDSAVYFCASSQDARGNQPQHFGDGTRLSIL.